This record covers a single T cell receptor beta chain. The V end was cut by 0 bases, the J end by 0 bases, with 9 bases between. CDR3 length equals 15 residues. Germline V gene lookup returns CDR1 SGHRS and CDR2 YFSETQ. This specimen belongs to a study of blood T cell repertoires in COVID-19. At the level of the study: Sources were T cells, B-cell-depleted T cells, or PBMCs; the material itself was cDNA or gDNA.

In the original analysis: Reference gene primer amplification gave estimated nucleated cell counts. Measured with immunoSEQ multiplex PCR; TCRdb has only the in-frame clones, and not every one. That table furnishes V, J and clone size, whereas the DNA furnished D and trimming. The sample includes fewer than 350,000 clones, 87% of them seen just once. This receptor was obtained from a woman aged 45-65 years who had recovered from COVID-19. Material: peripheral blood. The chain joins TRBV5-1 to TRBJ1-1; D is ambiguous. CDR3 protein: CASSLDPGMNTEAFF. For the CDR3, the DNA is TGCGCCAGCAGCTTGGATCCAGGTATGAACACTGAAGCTTTCTTT. Full variable domain (outside the CDR3, taken from reference TRBV5-1 and TRBJ1-1): KAGVTQTPRYLIKTRGQQVTLSCSPISGHRSVSWYQQTPGQGLQFLFEYFSETQRNKGNFPGRFSGRQFSNSRSEMNVSTLELGDSALYLCASSLDPGMNTEAFFGQGTRLTVV.